This T cell receptor beta chain was obtained from a study of identifying expanded T cells in peripheral blood. The table came from immunoSEQ multiplex PCR; TCRdb's copy has only in-frame clones and leaves some out. The sample contains about 85,000 clones, more than 70% of which appear only once. Whole-study results and caveats: Two-week clone count variance significantly increased as total template count grew. Differentially abundant clones: around 1.2 between replicates, 16.4 at 2 to 3 weeks, over 18 at four.

Collection occurred without any documented infections or immune events in donors. With respect to this clone: Its specificity is not known.

The specimen was blood. The TCR sequence derives from a person aged 18 to 70 in good health.

In DNA, the CDR3 is TGTGCCAGCAGCCAAGAATGGACGGGGGGGCCCACCGGGGAGCTGTTTTTT. Protein: CASSQEWTGGPTGELFF. This rearrangement joins TRBV14 to TRBJ2-2, with 8 bases aligning to TRBD2. The CDR3 has 17 residues. V gave up 0 bases and J gave up 4 bases; unmatched junction bases: 7. Germline V gene data show CDR1 as SGHDN and CDR2 as FVKESK.